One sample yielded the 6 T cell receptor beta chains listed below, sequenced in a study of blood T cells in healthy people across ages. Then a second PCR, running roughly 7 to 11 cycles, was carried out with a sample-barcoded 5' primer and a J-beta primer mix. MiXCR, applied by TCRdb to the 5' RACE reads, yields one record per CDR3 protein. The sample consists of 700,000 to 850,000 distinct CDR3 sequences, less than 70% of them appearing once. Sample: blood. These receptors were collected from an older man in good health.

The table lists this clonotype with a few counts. CDR3 coding DNA: TGTGCCAGCAGTCCCCCCGGTGCGGGGCACAGATACGCGTATTTT. As protein: CASSPPGAGHRYAYF. The rearrangement uses TRBV12-3 or TRBV12-4 and TRBJ2-3; D is possibly TRBD2 (6 bases). CDR3 size: 15 residues. V was clipped by 5 bases and J by 14 bases, with 26 bases between them.

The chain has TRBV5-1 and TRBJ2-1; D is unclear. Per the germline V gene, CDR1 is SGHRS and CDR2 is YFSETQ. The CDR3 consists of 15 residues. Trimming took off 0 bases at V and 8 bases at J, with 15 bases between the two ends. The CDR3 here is CASSLGSKPTDEQFF. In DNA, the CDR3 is TGCGCCAGCAGCTTGGGGTCGAAACCGACGGATGAGCAGTTCTTC.

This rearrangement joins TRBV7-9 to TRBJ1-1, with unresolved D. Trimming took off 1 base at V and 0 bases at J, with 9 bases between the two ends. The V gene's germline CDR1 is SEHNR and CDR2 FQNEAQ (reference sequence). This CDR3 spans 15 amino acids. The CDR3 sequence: CASSLEEVMNTEAFF. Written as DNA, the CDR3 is TGTGCCAGCAGCTTAGAGGAAGTAATGAACACTGAAGCTTTCTTT.

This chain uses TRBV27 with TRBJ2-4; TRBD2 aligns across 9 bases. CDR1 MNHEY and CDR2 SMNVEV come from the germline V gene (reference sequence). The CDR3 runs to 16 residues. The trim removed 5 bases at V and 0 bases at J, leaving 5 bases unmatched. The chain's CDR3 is CASSRGGGLAKNIQYF. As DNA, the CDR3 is TGTGCCAGCAGTCGCGGGGGGGGCCTAGCCAAAAACATTCAGTACTTC.

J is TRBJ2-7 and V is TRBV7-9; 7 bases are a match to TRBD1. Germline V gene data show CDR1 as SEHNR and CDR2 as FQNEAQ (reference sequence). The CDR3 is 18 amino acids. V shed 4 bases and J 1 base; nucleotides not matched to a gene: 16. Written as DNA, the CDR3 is TGTGCCAGCAGCTCGTTGGGTCCCGCCCAGACAGGGTCCTACGAGCAGTACTTC. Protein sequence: CASSSLGPAQTGSYEQYF.

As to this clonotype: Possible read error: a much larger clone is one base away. The CDR3 sequence: CASSVGGQYYEQYF. The CDR3, as DNA: TGTGCCAGCAGTGTCGGGGGACAGTACTACGAGCAGTACTTC. This chain links TRBV12-3 or TRBV12-4 with TRBJ2-7, with D perhaps matching TRBD1 (7 bases). V gave up 5 bases and J gave up 3 bases, with 14 bases separating them. The CDR3 consists of 14 residues.